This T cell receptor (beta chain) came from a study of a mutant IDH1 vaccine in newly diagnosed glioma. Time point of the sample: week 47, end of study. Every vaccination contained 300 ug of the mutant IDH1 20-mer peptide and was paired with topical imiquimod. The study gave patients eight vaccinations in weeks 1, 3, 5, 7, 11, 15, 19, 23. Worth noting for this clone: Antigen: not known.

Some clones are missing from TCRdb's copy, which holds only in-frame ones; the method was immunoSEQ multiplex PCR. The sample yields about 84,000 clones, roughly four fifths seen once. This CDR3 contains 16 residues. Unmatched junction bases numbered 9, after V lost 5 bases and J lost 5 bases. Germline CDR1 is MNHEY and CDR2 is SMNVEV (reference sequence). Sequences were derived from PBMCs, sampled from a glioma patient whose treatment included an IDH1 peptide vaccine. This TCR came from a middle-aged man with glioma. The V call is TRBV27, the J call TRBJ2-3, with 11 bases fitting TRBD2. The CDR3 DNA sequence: TGTGCCAGCAGTCTAGACCCTGGACTAGCGGGAGATACGCAGTATTTT. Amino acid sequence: CASSLDPGLAGDTQYF.